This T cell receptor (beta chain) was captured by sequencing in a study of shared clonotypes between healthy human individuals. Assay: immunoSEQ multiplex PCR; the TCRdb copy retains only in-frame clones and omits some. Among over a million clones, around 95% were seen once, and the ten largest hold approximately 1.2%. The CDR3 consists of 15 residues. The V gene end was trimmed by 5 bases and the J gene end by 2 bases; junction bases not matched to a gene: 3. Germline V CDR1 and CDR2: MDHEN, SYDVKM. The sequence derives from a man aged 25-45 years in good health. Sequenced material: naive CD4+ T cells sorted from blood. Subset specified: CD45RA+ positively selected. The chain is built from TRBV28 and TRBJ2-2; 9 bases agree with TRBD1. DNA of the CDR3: TGTGCCAGCAGTCGACAGGGGGTCAACACCGGGGAGCTGTTTTTT. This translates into CASSRQGVNTGELFF.